The rows below give T cell receptor beta chains drawn from one sample of a study of tumor and adjacent non-tumor tissue in lung cancer. MiXCR, applied by TCRdb to the multiplex PCR reads, yields one record per CDR3 protein. The table has about 200,000 distinct CDR3 sequences, about 76% seen once. The sample was lung tumor tissue. These TCRs come from a man aged 60-69 years with non-small cell lung cancer. The CDR3 runs from the conserved cysteine through the conserved F or W. Fields, in order: D gene, clone size, V gene, J gene, CDR3 DNA, CDR3 protein. D genes are given only for firm matches. The size entry is marked missing in some rows and otherwise reads once, few, many or a size class.

NA,NA,TRBV9,TRBJ1-5,TGTGCCAGCAGCGTATTAGGGGAAGGGGCCCAGCATTTT,CASSVLGEGAQHF
TRBD1,NA,TRBV12-3/TRBV12-4,TRBJ1-1,TGTGCCAGCCGGATGACAGGGGCGAACACTGAAACTTTCTTT,CASRMTGANTETFF
TRBD1,NA,TRBV28,TRBJ1-1,TGTGCCAGCAGTTCAGGACAGGGAGGGGAAGCTTTCTTT,CASSSGQGGEAFF
TRBD2,few,TRBV20-1,TRBJ2-7,TGCAGTGCTAGCAGCGCGGGAGATCCCTACGAGCAGTACTTC,CSASSAGDPYEQYF
NA,NA,TRBV5-1,TRBJ2-3,TGCGCCAGCAGCGTGGCTGCGGTAGCGAAAGATACGCAGTATTTT,CASSVAAVAKDTQYF
NA,NA,TRBV6-5,TRBJ2-1,TGTGCCAGCAGTTACTCTCGGCTAGGGGGACGTGAGCAGTTCTTC,CASSYSRLGGREQFF
NA,once,TRBV13,TRBJ1-2,TGTGCCAGCAGCCGCGGACAGAACTATGGCTTCACTTTC,CASSRGQNYGFTF
NA,NA,TRBV20-1,TRBJ2-1,TGCAGTATTAGAGAGGGCAGTAACCTCTACAATGAGCAGTTCTTC,CSIREGSNLYNEQFF
NA,NA,TRBV11-1,TRBJ2-7,TGTCCCAACAGCTTAGAAACCGGGACCGAGCAGTACTTC,CPNSLETGTEQYF
NA,many,TRBV4-3,TRBJ1-6,TGCGCCAGCAGCCAGGACCCGGGACAAGGTCTCTATTCACCCCTCCACTTT,CASSQDPGQGLYSPLHF
NA,NA,TRBV20-1,TRBJ2-3,TGCAGTGCTAGCGGAGGGCTAATGGGGTTGGATACGCAGTATTTT,CSASGGLMGLDTQYF
NA,NA,TRBV11-3,TRBJ1-1,TGCGCCAGCATCCCGGGACTAACAGCACCTGAAGCTTTCTTT,CASIPGLTAPEAFF
NA,many,TRBV6-2/TRBV6-3,TRBJ1-1,TGTGCCAGCAGTTTCACCGGGCCCCGTGAAGCTTTCTTT,CASSFTGPREAFF
TRBD1,NA,TRBV5-5,TRBJ1-1,TGTGCCAGCAGCTACAGGGGGAATAATGAAGCTTTCTTT,CASSYRGNNEAFF
NA,NA,TRBV12-2,TRBJ2-7,TGTGCAAGTCGCTTCCCAGGGGACTACAAGCAGTACTTC,CASRFPGDYKQYF
NA,few,TRBV20-1,TRBJ2-7,TGCAGTGCCCTCGGCGGTGGGGGGGGGCACGAGCAGTACTTC,CSALGGGGGHEQYF
TRBD1,NA,TRBV29-1,TRBJ1-1,TGTAACGTTGGGGACGCCGGGACAGGGGGCACTGAAGCTTTCTTT,CNVGDAGTGGTEAFF
NA,NA,TRBV28,TRBJ2-3,TGTGCCAGCAGTCTCGTCCACGGGAAAAGCACAGATACGCAGTATTTT,CASSLVHGKSTDTQYF
NA,many,TRBV7-8,TRBJ1-5,TGTGCCAGCAGCAGAGAGGACAGCAGCAATCAGCCCCAGCATTTT,CASSREDSSNQPQHF
TRBD1,few,TRBV20-1,TRBJ2-1,TGCAGTGCCCCTCCCAGGGGGCAGATGGGTGAGCAGTTCTTC,CSAPPRGQMGEQFF
TRBD2,NA,TRBV6-4,TRBJ2-1,TGTGCCAGCCTAATCGGGGGGTGTGTGGGGGGTATGAATGAGCAGTTCTTC,CASLIGGCVGGMNEQFF
NA,few,TRBV21-1,TRBJ2-7,TGTGCCAGCAAACAGCGGGAGAATGGGGAGCAGTACTTC,CASKQRENGEQYF
TRBD1,once,TRBV5-6,TRBJ1-2,TGTGTCAGCAGCTCGGGACAGAGAATCACCTATGGCTACACCTTC,CVSSSGQRITYGYTF
TRBD1,NA,TRBV6-5,TRBJ1-2,TGTGCCAGCAGTCGTGCCGCGGACAGGGGACGGCTAGGCTACACCTTC,CASSRAADRGRLGYTF
NA,NA,TRBV20-1,TRBJ1-5,TGCAGTCTTACCAGGGACTCCCAGCCCCAGCATTTT,CSLTRDSQPQHF
TRBD1,once,TRBV6-4,TRBJ2-2,TGTGCCAGCAGTGAAAGACAGGGTTTCACCGGGGAGCTGTTTTTT,CASSERQGFTGELFF
NA,NA,TRBV11-2,TRBJ1-3,TGTGCCGGCACCCTAGAGGGATACCTTTCTGGAAGCACCATATATTTT,CAGTLEGYLSGSTIYF
TRBD2,NA,TRBV4-3,TRBJ2-1,TGCACCAGTAGCCAAGGTAGGGCGGGAGGGAACTACAATGAGCAGTTCTTC,CTSSQGRAGGNYNEQFF
NA,many,TRBV6-2/TRBV6-3,TRBJ1-1,TGTGCCAGCAGTAAAACCGACAGGCATCACACTGAAGCTTTCTTT,CASSKTDRHHTEAFF
NA,NA,TRBV19,TRBJ2-7,TGTGCCAGTAGTATTGGGGCCGGCGGGACCTACGAGCAGTACTTC,CASSIGAGGTYEQYF
NA,NA,TRBV5-4,TRBJ2-5,TGTGCCATCAGCAGCTTCACAGGGTCGGAGACCCAGTACTTC,CAISSFTGSETQYF
NA,NA,TRBV12-3/TRBV12-4,TRBJ2-7,TGTGTCAGCAGTTTCCGGGGCTACAAGCAGTACTTC,CVSSFRGYKQYF
NA,NA,TRBV6-6,TRBJ2-2,TGTGCCAGCAGCCGCTCGAGGGCGGAAAGTGGCACCGGGGAGCTGTTTTTT,CASSRSRAESGTGELFF
TRBD2,NA,TRBV7-3,TRBJ2-1,TGTGCCAGCAGCTTAATAGCGGGGGGGTACAATGAACAGTTCTTC,CASSLIAGGYNEQFF
NA,many,TRBV11-2,TRBJ2-7,TGTGCCAGCAGCGAACAGGGCTACGAGCAGTACTTC,CASSEQGYEQYF
TRBD1,NA,TRBV6-5,TRBJ2-5,TGTGCCAGCAAGGAGACAGGGCGAGAGACCCAGTACTTC,CASKETGRETQYF
TRBD2,NA,TRBV20-1,TRBJ2-3,TGCAGTGCCTACTCAGCGGGGGCCACAGATACTCAGTATTTT,CSAYSAGATDTQYF